The 4 T cell receptor beta chains below all came from one sample that was sequenced in a study of T-cell memory formation after mild COVID-19. TCRdb ran MiXCR on the 5' RACE reads and lists one entry per CDR3 protein. The table includes fewer than 350,000 distinct CDR3 sequences, 13% to 15% detected once. The sequenced sample consisted of PBMCs or a T cell subset sorted from them (not recorded which). Every receptor here comes from a man between 18 and 29 years old who had mild COVID-19 (a few samples of this study predate the infection). Cell type and time point are not known.

The chain joins TRBV5-1 to TRBJ1-1, with a possible D match to TRBD1 (5 bases). Trimming removed 6 bases at V and 5 bases at J, with 14 bases between. There are 13 residues in the CDR3. Per the germline V gene, CDR1 is SGHRS and CDR2 is YFSETQ. The CDR3 DNA is TGCGCCAGCAACGACTGGGGCGGGACTGAAGCTTTCTTT. This translates into CASNDWGGTEAFF. Drawing the rest from reference TRBV5-1 and TRBJ1-1, the complete variable domain is KAGVTQTPRYLIKTRGQQVTLSCSPISGHRSVSWYQQTPGQGLQFLFEYFSETQRNKGNFPGRFSGRQFSNSRSEMNVSTLELGDSALYLCASNDWGGTEAFFGQGTRLTVV.

This clonotype showed up just a few times. V gene TRBV5-5 combines with J gene TRBJ1-2; no reliable D call. The CDR3 contains 12 residues. CDR1 is SGHKS and CDR2 is YYEKEE in the germline V gene (reference sequence). V dropped 3 bases and J dropped 8 bases, with 11 bases sitting between them. CDR3 sequence reads: CASSYSERGYTF. For the CDR3, the DNA is TGTGCCAGCAGCTACTCCGAACGGGGCTACACCTTC.

This clonotype was observed a handful of times. This chain links TRBV5-6 with TRBJ2-7, with TRBD1 as a possible D gene (5 bases). Germline V gives CDR1 SGHDT, CDR2 YYEEEE. V gave up 5 bases and J gave up 3 bases, with 18 bases separating them. CDR3 length equals 15 residues. CDR3 in DNA: TGTGCCAGCAGGTTTCGACAGAACCCTTTCTACGAGCAGTACGTC. This gives the protein CASRFRQNPFYEQYV.

The rearrangement links TRBV28 to TRBJ2-7; no firm D call. CDR3 size: 15 residues. Trimming left V 3 bases short and J 5 bases short, with 17 bases between. The germline V gene encodes CDR1 MDHEN and CDR2 SYDVKM. The CDR3 loop is CASSFRLVTMDEQYV. The CDR3 nucleotides are TGTGCCAGCAGTTTCCGTCTGGTCACCATGGACGAGCAGTACGTC.